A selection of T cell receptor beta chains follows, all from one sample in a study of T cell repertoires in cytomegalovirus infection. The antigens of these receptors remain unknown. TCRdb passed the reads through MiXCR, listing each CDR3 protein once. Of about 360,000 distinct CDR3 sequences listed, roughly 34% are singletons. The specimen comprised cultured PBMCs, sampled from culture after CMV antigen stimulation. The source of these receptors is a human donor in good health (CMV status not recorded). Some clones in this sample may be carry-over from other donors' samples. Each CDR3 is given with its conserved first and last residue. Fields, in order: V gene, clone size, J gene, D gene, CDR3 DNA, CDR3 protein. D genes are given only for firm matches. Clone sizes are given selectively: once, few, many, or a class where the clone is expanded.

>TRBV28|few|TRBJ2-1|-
TGTGCCAGCAGCCTGGAGAGGCACCGGGGCAATGAGCAGTTCTTC
CASSLERHRGNEQFF
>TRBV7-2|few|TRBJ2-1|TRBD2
TGTGCCAGCAGCCGCCTGTCGGGAGGGCCAAATGAGCAGTTCTTC
CASSRLSGGPNEQFF
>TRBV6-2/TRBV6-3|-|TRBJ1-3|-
TGTGCCAGCAGACCCGGGACGTCCCTGTTCGGAAACACCATATATTTT
CASRPGTSLFGNTIYF
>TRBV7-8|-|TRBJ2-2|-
TGTGCCAGCAGCTTCGGGGTGAACACCGGGGAGCTGTTTTTT
CASSFGVNTGELFF
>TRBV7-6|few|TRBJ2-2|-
TGTGCCAGCAGCCGGATTCAGGGTGGGGGGACCGGGGAGCTGTTTTTT
CASSRIQGGGTGELFF
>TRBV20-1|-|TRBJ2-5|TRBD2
TGCAGTGCTAGAGGCCCTCAGCGGACTAGCGGGAGGGTGAAGACCCAGTACTTC
CSARGPQRTSGRVKTQYF
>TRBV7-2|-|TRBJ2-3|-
TGTGCCAGCAGCTTAGCGTTCAGCACAGATACGCAGTATTTT
CASSLAFSTDTQYF
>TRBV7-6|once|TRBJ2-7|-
TGTGCCAGCAGCTTAGCGGACGGGGGATCCTACGAGCAGTACTTC
CASSLADGGSYEQYF
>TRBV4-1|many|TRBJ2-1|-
TGTGCCAGCAGCCAGGGACCTTACAATGAGCAGTTCTTC
CASSQGPYNEQFF
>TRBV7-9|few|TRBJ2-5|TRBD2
TGTGCCAGCGGCCGTGAGGGACTAGCGGGGGAGACCCAGTACTTC
CASGREGLAGETQYF
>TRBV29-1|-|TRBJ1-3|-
TGCAGCGCGTCTCAAGCAACTGCCGCCTCTGGAAACACCATATATTTT
CSASQATAASGNTIYF
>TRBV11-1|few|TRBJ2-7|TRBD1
TGTGCCAGCAGCCACCGTCGACAGGGGAATCGGTACGAGCAGTACTTC
CASSHRRQGNRYEQYF
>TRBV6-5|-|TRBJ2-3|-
TGTGCCAGCAGGGGGACTCCTAGCACAGATACGCAGTATTTT
CASRGTPSTDTQYF
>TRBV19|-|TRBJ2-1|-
TGTGCCAGTAGTATGCGGCGGGCAGGCAATGAGCAGTTCTTC
CASSMRRAGNEQFF
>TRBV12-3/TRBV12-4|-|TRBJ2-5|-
TGTGCCAGCAGTTTTACCGTTCAAGAGACCCAGTACTTC
CASSFTVQETQYF
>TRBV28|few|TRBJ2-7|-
TGTGCCAGCAGTTTAAGGGGAACCTACGAGCAGTACTTC
CASSLRGTYEQYF
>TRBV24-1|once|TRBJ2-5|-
TGTGCCACCAGTGATTTTAGCAGGGGTAGGAAGACCCAGTACTTC
CATSDFSRGRKTQYF
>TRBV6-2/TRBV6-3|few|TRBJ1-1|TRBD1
TGTGCCAGCAGGACCGCAGGGGGGACTGAAGCTTTCTTT
CASRTAGGTEAFF
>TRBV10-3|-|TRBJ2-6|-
TGTGCCAGCAAAGGGGGGTCCCTCTCTGGGGCCAACGTCCTGACTTTC
CASKGGSLSGANVLTF
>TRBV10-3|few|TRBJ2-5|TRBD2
TGTGCCATCAGTGGGACTAGCGGCCAAGAGACCCAGTACTTC
CAISGTSGQETQYF
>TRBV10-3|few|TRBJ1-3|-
TGTGCCCTCAGGCCTACCTCTGGAAACACCATATATTTT
CALRPTSGNTIYF
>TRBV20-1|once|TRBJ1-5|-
TGCAGTGCTACAGAAAGCAATCAGCCCCAGCATTTT
CSATESNQPQHF
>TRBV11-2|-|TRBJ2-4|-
TGTGCCAGCTCGGGGCTTTATAGGGTAAACATTCAGTACTTC
CASSGLYRVNIQYF
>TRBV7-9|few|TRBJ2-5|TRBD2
TGTGCCAGCAGCTTACTAGCGGGAGCCCTAGAGACCCAGTACTTC
CASSLLAGALETQYF
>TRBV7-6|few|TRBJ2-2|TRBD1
TGTGCCAGCAGCCCGCTGGGACAGCACACCGGGGAGCTGTTTTTT
CASSPLGQHTGELFF
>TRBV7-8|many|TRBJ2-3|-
TGTGCCAGCAGCTTACGAGTCCGGTTCCTTTCAAGCACAGATACGCAGTATTTT
CASSLRVRFLSSTDTQYF
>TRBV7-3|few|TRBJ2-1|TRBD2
TGTGCCAGCAGCCTCCTAGCGGGAGCTTCTGAGCAGTTCTTC
CASSLLAGASEQFF
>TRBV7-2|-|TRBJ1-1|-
TGTGCCAGCAGCTTCTCGGGGCTTGGGGGCTCTGAAGCTTTCTTT
CASSFSGLGGSEAFF
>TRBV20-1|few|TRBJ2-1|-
TGCAGTGCTAGAGATGCTGGCGGAAGGAGCTCCTACAATGAGCAGTTCTTC
CSARDAGGRSSYNEQFF
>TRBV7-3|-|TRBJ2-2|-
TGTGCCAGCAGCCGCGGACAGACGAACACCGGGGAGCTGTTTTTT
CASSRGQTNTGELFF
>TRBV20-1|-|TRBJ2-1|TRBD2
TGCAGTGCGAGACTAGCGCCCATCACCTACAATGAGCAGTTCTTC
CSARLAPITYNEQFF
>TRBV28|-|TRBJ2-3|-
TGTGCCACCGGATTAGTAAAGCGGCAGTATTTT
CATGLVKRQYF
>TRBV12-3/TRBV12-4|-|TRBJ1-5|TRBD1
TGTGCCAGCAGCCGGACAGGGACAAATCAGCCCCAGCATTTT
CASSRTGTNQPQHF
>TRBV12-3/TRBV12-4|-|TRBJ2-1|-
TGTGCCAGCAGTGGAAGCGGGTCGATCTACGATGAGCAGTTCTTC
CASSGSGSIYDEQFF
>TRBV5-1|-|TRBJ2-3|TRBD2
TGCGCCAGCAGCTTGGCCTCGGCTAGCGGGAGTGCAGATACGCAGTATTTT
CASSLASASGSADTQYF